Shown below are 32 T cell receptor beta chains from a single sample sequenced in a study of blood T cell repertoires in COVID-19. The data were produced by immunoSEQ multiplex PCR, yet TCRdb's version contains in-frame clones alone and is incomplete. The sample yields 350,000 to 400,000 clones, 90% seen once. What was sequenced was peripheral blood. Receptors were obtained from a man aged 18 to 29 with active or convalescent COVID-19.

This chain links TRBV6-4 with TRBJ2-3; D ambiguous. The CDR3 totals 13 residues. Germline lookup yields CDR1 MRHNA and CDR2 SNTAGT. Deletions cut 2 bases from V and 6 bases from J, with 9 bases between. The CDR3 bases are TGTGCCAGCAGTGACGGTCTATACGATACGCAGTATTTT. Translating it yields CASSDGLYDTQYF.

CDR3 DNA sequence: TGTGCCAGCAAAAGGGAGGGAAGCGGTCAGCCCCAGCATTTT. As protein: CASKREGSGQPQHF. The chain joins TRBV28 to TRBJ1-5; D uncertain. Germline lookup yields CDR1 MDHEN and CDR2 SYDVKM. The V gene lost 7 bases and the J gene lost 6 bases, with 16 bases spanning the gap. This CDR3 is built from 14 residues.

The chain uses TRBV4-1 and TRBJ2-7; D is perhaps TRBD2 (6 bases). CDR3 length: 12 amino acids. Trimming stripped 0 bases from V and 8 bases from J, with 8 bases between. CDR1 and CDR2 from the germline V gene are MGHRA and YSYEKL. CDR3 sequence: CASSQDGGKQYF. The CDR3 region has the DNA TGCGCCAGCAGCCAAGATGGGGGGAAGCAGTACTTC.

The V call is TRBV2, the J call TRBJ2-5, with a possible D match to TRBD2 (7 bases). CDR1 is SNHLY, CDR2 FYNNEI, per germline. V was trimmed by 10 bases and J by 5 bases, leaving 17 bases between them. The CDR3 contains 13 residues. The CDR3 reads CATGGNREETQYF. Written as DNA, the CDR3 is TGTGCCACCGGGGGGAACAGGGAGGAGACCCAGTACTTC.

This clone was seen a handful of times. The chain recombines TRBV6-5 with TRBJ2-2; weak D call: TRBD2 (6 bases). This CDR3 contains 14 residues. With 7 bases removed from V and 4 bases from J, the gap between germline ends came to 13 bases. Germline V CDR1 and CDR2: MNHEY, SVGAGI. The CDR3 is CASMPLGGTGELFF. As DNA, the CDR3 is TGTGCCAGCATGCCATTGGGGGGCACCGGGGAGCTGTTTTTT.

The chain carries TRBV10-3 and TRBJ2-1, with 7 bases fitting TRBD1. With V trimmed by 6 bases and J by 8 bases, 7 bases remained unmatched. Germline V CDR1 and CDR2: ENHRY, SYGVKD. This CDR3 spans 13 amino acids. CDR3 nucleotides: TGTGCCATCAGAAAGCTCGGACAGGATGAGCAGTTCTTC. This translates into CAIRKLGQDEQFF.

This clone was found once. This chain links TRBV3-1 (or the pseudogene TRBV3-2) with TRBJ1-2; D is perhaps TRBD1 (6 bases). The CDR3 runs to 15 residues. Germline V gene lookup returns CDR1 LGHDT and CDR2 YNNKEL (reference sequence). Trimming pared 2 bases from V and 7 bases from J, leaving 17 bases between. DNA of the CDR3: TGTGCCAGCAGCCAACAATTGGGGGGGGCGGTTGGCTACACCTTC. This codes for CASSQQLGGAVGYTF.

The chain is built from TRBV7-2 and TRBJ2-1, with 8 bases that match TRBD2. The CDR3 has 16 residues. V lost 1 base to trimming and J lost 4 bases; unmatched junction nucleotides: 6. Germline V lookup: CDR1 SGHTA, CDR2 FQGNSA. The CDR3 DNA follows: TGTGCCAGCAGCTTAGGGTCTAGCGGGCCATACAATGAGCAGTTCTTC. Translating gives CASSLGSSGPYNEQFF.

J is TRBJ1-2 and V is TRBV7-6; TRBD1 matches 12 bases. Unmatched junction bases numbered 5, after V lost 5 bases and J lost 7 bases. The CDR3 has 14 residues. CDR1 and CDR2 (germline): SGHVS, FNYEAQ. The CDR3, as DNA: TGTGCCAGCAGCCTGGGACAGGGGGCGGGTGGCTACACCTTC. Translation: CASSLGQGAGGYTF.

This rearrangement joins TRBV24-1 to TRBJ2-5, with 8 positions matching TRBD1. Germline loops: CDR1 KGHDR, CDR2 SFDVKD. V shed 5 bases, J shed 0 bases, and the junction held 1 base outside the gene matches. The CDR3 has 14 residues. The CDR3 loop is CATSGGQDQETQYF. CDR3 DNA: TGTGCCACCAGTGGGGGACAGGACCAAGAGACCCAGTACTTC.

This clone appeared once. This chain links TRBV19 with TRBJ1-5; TRBD1 aligns across 8 bases. This CDR3 is 15 amino acids long. The germline V gene has CDR1 LNHDA and CDR2 SQIVND (reference sequence). V gave up 3 bases and J gave up 6 bases; unmatched junction bases: 7. The CDR3 protein is CASSMLRTGSQPQHF. The CDR3, as DNA: TGTGCCAGTAGTATGCTCAGGACAGGGTCTCAGCCCCAGCATTTT.

The V gene is TRBV6-5, the J gene TRBJ2-2, with D possibly being TRBD1 (6 bases). Looked up from germline, CDR1 is MNHEY and CDR2 is SVGAGI. CDR3 size: 13 residues. V was cut by 7 bases and J by 6 bases, with 12 bases left in between. The chain's CDR3 is CASKKGGSGELFF. The CDR3 bases are TGTGCCAGCAAGAAAGGGGGATCCGGGGAGCTGTTTTTT.

This chain links TRBV5-1 with TRBJ2-2; D is perhaps TRBD1 (7 bases). CDR3 length: 15 residues. CDR1 is SGHRS, CDR2 YFSETQ, per germline. Trimming removed 8 bases from V and 1 base from J, with 15 bases in between. The CDR3: CASNRGGENTGELFF. Here the CDR3 DNA reads TGCGCCAGTAACAGGGGCGGGGAGAACACCGGGGAGCTGTTTTTT.

Only one count was recorded for this clone. This sequence joins TRBV19 and TRBJ2-7; weak D call: TRBD1 (6 bases). The CDR3 totals 11 residues. Trimming removed 3 bases at V and 7 bases at J, with 7 bases between. Germline CDR1 reads LNHDA; CDR2 reads SQIVND (reference sequence). The CDR3 DNA reads as TGTGCCAGTAGTATCGGGACAGAGCAGTACTTC. Amino acids: CASSIGTEQYF.

This chain joins TRBV3-1 (or the pseudogene TRBV3-2) and TRBJ2-7, with 11 bases that match TRBD1. Germline CDR1 LGHDT, CDR2 YNNKEL (reference sequence). After removal of 4 bases from V and 4 bases from J, the junction contained 6 bases not matched to a gene. The CDR3 runs to 15 residues. The DNA for the CDR3 is TGTGCCAGCAGCCCGGCGGGACAGGGGGAATACGAGCAGTACTTC. This translates into CASSPAGQGEYEQYF.

J is TRBJ1-1 and V is TRBV5-5; D ambiguous. Trimming removed 0 bases from V and 0 bases from J, with 6 bases in between. This CDR3 is 14 amino acids long. Germline V gene lookup returns CDR1 SGHKS and CDR2 YYEKEE (reference sequence). CDR3 sequence: CASSLGLMNTEAFF. CDR3 bases: TGTGCCAGCAGCTTGGGCCTAATGAACACTGAAGCTTTCTTT.

The chain has TRBV29-1 and TRBJ1-2, with 9 bases that match TRBD1. The J segment lost 4 bases and the V segment lost 3 bases, leaving 6 bases of the junction unmatched. From germline, CDR1 is SQVTM and CDR2 ANQGSEA. The CDR3 loop spans 14 amino acids. The CDR3 DNA is TGCAGCGTTGACACGACAGGGGGAAGCTATGGCTACACCTTC. Its protein is CSVDTTGGSYGYTF.

The CDR3, as DNA: TGCGCCAGCAGCTTGCTTAACGGGGAGAACGAGCAGTACTTC. It encodes CASSLLNGENEQYF. The chain uses TRBV5-1 and TRBJ2-7; the D gene is possibly TRBD2 (5 bases). With 1 base removed from V and 5 bases from J, the gap between germline ends came to 13 bases. This CDR3 spans 14 amino acids. Germline V gives CDR1 SGHRS, CDR2 YFSETQ.

The chain is built from TRBV15 and TRBJ1-3; D gene ambiguous. The germline gives CDR1 LNHNV, CDR2 YYDKDF (reference sequence). V lost 4 bases to trimming and J lost 0 bases, with 10 bases between them. The CDR3 extends over 15 amino acids. This CDR3 is CATSTGYPSGNTIYF. The CDR3 DNA is TGTGCCACCAGCACAGGCTACCCCTCTGGAAACACCATATATTTT.

This clone is labeled medium-sized. The J gene is TRBJ2-1, the V gene TRBV19; 9 nucleotides match TRBD2. The CDR3 sequence is 15 residues long. Germline lookup yields CDR1 LNHDA and CDR2 SQIVND (reference sequence). V lost 4 bases, J lost 4 bases, and 5 bases stayed unmatched. Here the CDR3 DNA reads TGTGCCAGTAGTAAAACTAGCGGGTCATACAATGAGCAGTTCTTC. Its protein product is CASSKTSGSYNEQFF.

The chain carries TRBV11-2 and TRBJ2-1, with 7 bases identical to TRBD2. The CDR3 loop spans 15 amino acids. The V and J ends lost 6 bases and 5 bases, in that order; junction bases with no gene match: 10. Germline V CDR1 and CDR2: SGHAT, FQNNGV. CDR3 sequence reads: CASRPPGTNDNEQFF. CDR3 DNA sequence: TGTGCCAGCAGGCCTCCAGGGACTAACGACAATGAGCAGTTCTTC.

The CDR3 DNA follows: TGTGCCACCAGTGGATCGGGTCCGCAGCCCCAGCATTTT. Translation gives CATSGSGPQPQHF. This rearrangement joins TRBV24-1 to TRBJ1-5, with D unresolved. CDR3 length equals 13 residues. CDR1 KGHDR and CDR2 SFDVKD come from the germline V gene. V lost 5 bases and J lost 7, with 11 bases in between.

As regards this clone: This specimen includes other DNA sequences encoding the same CDR3. This rearrangement joins TRBV9 to TRBJ1-2; D call uncertain. Trimming took 0 bases from V and 2 from J, leaving 8 bases between them. The CDR3 is 14 amino acids. Germline CDR1 and CDR2: SGDLS and YYNGEE. Here the CDR3 DNA reads TGTGCCAGCAGCGTAGGTGGAGACAACTATGGCTACACCTTC. Translating it yields CASSVGGDNYGYTF.

The chain carries TRBV19 and TRBJ1-2; 12 nucleotides agree with TRBD1. The CDR3 loop spans 15 amino acids. The germline V gene has CDR1 LNHDA and CDR2 SQIVND (reference sequence). After removal of 3 bases from V and 5 bases from J, the junction contained 4 bases not matched to a gene. The CDR3, as DNA: TGTGCCAGTAGTATGGGACAGGGGGCAGGGTATGGCTACACCTTC. Amino acids: CASSMGQGAGYGYTF.

This clone was counted a single time. The genes are TRBV3-1 (or the pseudogene TRBV3-2) and TRBJ1-6, with 10 bases lining up with TRBD1. The ends lost 1 base at V and 8 bases at J; junction bases unmatched: 2. CDR1 is LGHDT, CDR2 YNNKEL, per germline (reference sequence). This CDR3 region has 15 residues. CDR3 DNA sequence: TGTGCCAGCAGCCAAGGGGACAGGGGTGATTCACCCCTCCACTTT. It is translated as CASSQGDRGDSPLHF.

This sequence joins TRBV29-1 and TRBJ1-5, with a tentative D call TRBD1 (6 bases). V gave up 1 base and J gave up 5 bases, with 9 bases separating them. The CDR3 is 13 residues long. CDR1 and CDR2 from the germline V gene are SQVTM and ANQGSEA. The chain's CDR3 is CSVEVSGDQPQHF. The CDR3 DNA reads TGCAGCGTTGAAGTGTCAGGGGATCAGCCCCAGCATTTT.

The chain has TRBV11-2 and TRBJ1-1; D is unclear. The CDR3 consists of 11 residues. The germline V and J ends were trimmed by 1 base and 6 bases, with 3 bases remaining between them. In germline, CDR1 is SGHAT, CDR2 FQNNGV. The CDR3 coding sequence is TGTGCCAGCAGCTTAGCCGCTGAAGCTTTCTTT. This codes for CASSLAAEAFF.

This chain joins TRBV4-1 and TRBJ1-2, with 11 bases matching TRBD1. Germline V gene data show CDR1 as MGHRA and CDR2 as YSYEKL. The V and J ends lost 0 bases and 3 bases, in that order; junction bases with no gene match: 3. The CDR3 totals 16 residues. This chain's CDR3 is CASSQDGTGGDYGYTF. In DNA, the CDR3 is TGCGCCAGCAGCCAAGATGGGACAGGGGGTGACTATGGCTACACCTTC.

The V and J genes are TRBV6-1 and TRBJ2-2; D call uncertain. Germline V gives CDR1 MNHNS, CDR2 SASEGT. The CDR3 has 12 residues. V dropped 3 bases and J dropped 4 bases, with 3 bases sitting between them. The CDR3 region has the DNA TGTGCCAGCAGTGACGGCACCGGGGAGCTGTTTTTT. Its translation is CASSDGTGELFF.

The gene calls are TRBV4-3 and TRBJ2-1; D might be TRBD2 (5 bases). Per the germline V gene, CDR1 is LGHNA and CDR2 is YSLEER. This CDR3 has 15 amino acids. V was shortened by 0 bases and J by 0 bases, with 6 bases between the two germline ends. Here the CDR3 reads CASSQEGSSYNEQFF. The CDR3 nucleotides read TGCGCCAGCAGCCAAGAGGGGAGCTCCTACAATGAGCAGTTCTTC.

The V gene is TRBV27, the J gene TRBJ1-2, with 7 bases aligning to TRBD1. The CDR3 is 15 residues long. Germline values: CDR1 MNHEY, CDR2 SMNVEV (reference sequence). J was trimmed by 4 bases and V by 3 bases; bases with no gene match: 8. The CDR3, as DNA: TGTGCCAGCAGTTTGGCCTGGGACAGTTTCTATGGCTACACCTTC. Its translation: CASSLAWDSFYGYTF.

The CDR3 here is CASSVRRTEIYEQYF. The CDR3 DNA follows: TGTGCCAGCAGCGTTAGAAGGACAGAGATCTACGAGCAGTACTTC. The chain recombines TRBV11-1 with TRBJ2-7, with a possible D match to TRBD1 (6 bases). CDR1 and CDR2 from the germline V gene are SGHAT and FQDESV (reference sequence). CDR3 size: 15 residues. V lost 5 bases and J 3 bases, leaving 17 bases between the germline ends.